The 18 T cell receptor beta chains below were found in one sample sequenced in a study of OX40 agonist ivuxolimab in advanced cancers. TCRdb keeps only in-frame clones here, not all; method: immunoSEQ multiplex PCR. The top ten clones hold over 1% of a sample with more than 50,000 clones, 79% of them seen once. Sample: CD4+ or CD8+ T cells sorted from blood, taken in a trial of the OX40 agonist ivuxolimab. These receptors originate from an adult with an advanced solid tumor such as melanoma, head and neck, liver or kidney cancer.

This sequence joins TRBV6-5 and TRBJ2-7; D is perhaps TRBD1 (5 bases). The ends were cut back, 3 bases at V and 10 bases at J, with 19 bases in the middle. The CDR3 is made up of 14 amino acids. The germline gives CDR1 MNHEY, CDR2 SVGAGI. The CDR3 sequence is CASSYGQRTTIQYF. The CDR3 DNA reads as TGTGCCAGCAGTTATGGACAAAGAACTACGATCCAGTACTTC.

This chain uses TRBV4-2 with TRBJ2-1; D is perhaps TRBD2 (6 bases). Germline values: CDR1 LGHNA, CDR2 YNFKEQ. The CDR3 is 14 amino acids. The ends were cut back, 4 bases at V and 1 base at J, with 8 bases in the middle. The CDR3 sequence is CASSPSESYNEQFF. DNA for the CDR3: TGTGCCAGCAGCCCTAGCGAGTCCTACAATGAGCAGTTCTTC.

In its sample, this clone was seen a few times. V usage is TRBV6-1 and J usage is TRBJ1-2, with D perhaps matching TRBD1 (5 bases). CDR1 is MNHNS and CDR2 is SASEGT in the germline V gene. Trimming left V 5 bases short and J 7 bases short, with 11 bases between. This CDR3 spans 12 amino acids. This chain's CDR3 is CASSTGTSGYTF. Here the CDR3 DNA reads TGTGCCAGCAGTACTGGGACTAGTGGCTACACCTTC.

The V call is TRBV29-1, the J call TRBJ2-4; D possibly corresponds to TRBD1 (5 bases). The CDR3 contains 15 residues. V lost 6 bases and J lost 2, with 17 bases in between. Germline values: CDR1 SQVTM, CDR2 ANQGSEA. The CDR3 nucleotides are TGCAGCGTCAGGGATCTCCTTCTCTCCAAAAACATTCAGTACTTC. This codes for CSVRDLLLSKNIQYF.

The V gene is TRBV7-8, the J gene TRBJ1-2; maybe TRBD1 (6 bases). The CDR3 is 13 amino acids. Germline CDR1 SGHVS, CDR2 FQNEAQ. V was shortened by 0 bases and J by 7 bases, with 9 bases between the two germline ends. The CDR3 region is CASSLAGGSGYTF. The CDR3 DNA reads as TGTGCCAGCAGCTTAGCTGGGGGCTCTGGCTACACCTTC. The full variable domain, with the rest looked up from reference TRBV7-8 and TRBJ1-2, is GAGVSQSPRYKVAKRGQDVALRCDPISGHVSLFWYQQALGQGPEFLTYFQNEAQLDKSGLPSDRFFAERPEGSVSTLKIQRTQQEDSAVYLCASSLAGGSGYTFGSGTRLTVV.

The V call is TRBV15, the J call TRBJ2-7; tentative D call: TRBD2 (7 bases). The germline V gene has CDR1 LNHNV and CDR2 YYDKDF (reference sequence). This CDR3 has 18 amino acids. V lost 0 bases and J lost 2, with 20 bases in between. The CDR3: CATSRDLSGGITTYEQYF. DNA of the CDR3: TGTGCCACCAGCAGAGATCTTTCGGGGGGCATCACCACCTACGAGCAGTACTTC.

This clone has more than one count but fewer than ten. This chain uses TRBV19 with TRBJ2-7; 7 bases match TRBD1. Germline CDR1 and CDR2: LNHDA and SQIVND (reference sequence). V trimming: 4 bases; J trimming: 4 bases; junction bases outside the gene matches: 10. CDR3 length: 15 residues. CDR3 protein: CASSKGGASTYEQYF. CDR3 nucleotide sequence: TGTGCCAGTAGTAAAGGGGGCGCCTCGACTTACGAGCAGTACTTC.

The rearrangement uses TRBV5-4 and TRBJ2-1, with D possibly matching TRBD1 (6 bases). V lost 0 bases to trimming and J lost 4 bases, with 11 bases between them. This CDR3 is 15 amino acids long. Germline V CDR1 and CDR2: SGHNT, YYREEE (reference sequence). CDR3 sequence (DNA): TGTGCCAGCAGCTTGGGGCAGGGGCGATACAATGAGCAGTTCTTC. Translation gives CASSLGQGRYNEQFF. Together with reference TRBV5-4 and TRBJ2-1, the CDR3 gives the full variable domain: ETGVTQSPTHLIKTRGQQVTLRCSSQSGHNTVSWYQQALGQGPQFIFQYYREEENGRGNFPPRFSGLQFPNYSSELNVNALELDDSALYLCASSLGQGRYNEQFFGPGTRLTVL.

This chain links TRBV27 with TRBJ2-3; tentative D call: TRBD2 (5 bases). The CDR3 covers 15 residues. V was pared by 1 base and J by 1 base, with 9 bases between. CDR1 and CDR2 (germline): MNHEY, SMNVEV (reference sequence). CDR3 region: CASSLFGGRTDTQYF. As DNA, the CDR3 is TGTGCCAGCAGTTTATTCGGCGGGCGCACAGATACGCAGTATTTT.

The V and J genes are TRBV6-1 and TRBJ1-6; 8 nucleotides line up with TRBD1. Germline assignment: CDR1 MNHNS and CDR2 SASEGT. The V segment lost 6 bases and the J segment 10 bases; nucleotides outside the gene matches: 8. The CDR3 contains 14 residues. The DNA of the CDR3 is TGTGCCAGCAGCCCATGGACAGGGCAATCACCCCTCCACTTT. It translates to CASSPWTGQSPLHF.

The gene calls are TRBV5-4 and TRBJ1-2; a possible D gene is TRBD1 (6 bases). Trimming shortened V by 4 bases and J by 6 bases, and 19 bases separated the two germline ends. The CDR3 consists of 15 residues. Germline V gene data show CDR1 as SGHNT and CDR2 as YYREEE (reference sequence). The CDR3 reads CASSQLRGVEDGYTF. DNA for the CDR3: TGTGCCAGCAGCCAACTTAGGGGGGTCGAGGATGGCTACACCTTC.

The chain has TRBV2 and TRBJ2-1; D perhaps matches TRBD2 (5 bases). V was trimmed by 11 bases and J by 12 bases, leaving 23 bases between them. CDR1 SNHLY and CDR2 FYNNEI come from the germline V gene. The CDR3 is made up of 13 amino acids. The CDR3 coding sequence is TGTGCCGGTGGGCCCTCCTCGGGGAGCGCGCAGTTCTTC. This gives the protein CAGGPSSGSAQFF.

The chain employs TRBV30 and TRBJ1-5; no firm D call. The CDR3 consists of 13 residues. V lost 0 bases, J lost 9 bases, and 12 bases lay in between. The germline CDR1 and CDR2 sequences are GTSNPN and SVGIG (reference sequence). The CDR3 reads CAWSVRAEGPQHF. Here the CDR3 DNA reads TGTGCCTGGAGTGTACGGGCAGAAGGGCCCCAGCATTTT.

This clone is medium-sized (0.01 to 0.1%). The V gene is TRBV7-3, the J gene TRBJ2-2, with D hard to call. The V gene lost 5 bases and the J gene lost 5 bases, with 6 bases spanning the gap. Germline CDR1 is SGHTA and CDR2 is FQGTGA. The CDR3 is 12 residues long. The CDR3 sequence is CASSPQTGELFF. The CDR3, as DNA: TGTGCCAGCAGCCCACAAACCGGGGAGCTGTTTTTT.

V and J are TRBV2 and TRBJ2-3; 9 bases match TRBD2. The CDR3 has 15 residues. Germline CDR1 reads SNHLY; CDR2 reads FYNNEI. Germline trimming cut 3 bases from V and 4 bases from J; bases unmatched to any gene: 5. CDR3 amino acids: CASSEAGGLPDTQYF. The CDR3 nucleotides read TGTGCCAGCAGTGAGGCGGGAGGGCTCCCAGATACGCAGTATTTT.

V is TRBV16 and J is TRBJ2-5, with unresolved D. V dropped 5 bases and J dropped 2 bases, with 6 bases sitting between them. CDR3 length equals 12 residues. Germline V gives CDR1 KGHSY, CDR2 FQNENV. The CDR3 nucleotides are TGTGCCAGCAGCGAAAATCAAGAGACCCAGTACTTC. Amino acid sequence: CASSENQETQYF. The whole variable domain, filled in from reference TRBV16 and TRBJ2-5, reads GEEVAQTPKHLVRGEGQKAKLYCAPIKGHSYVFWYQQVLKNEFKFLISFQNENVFDETGMPKERFSAKCLPNSPCSLEIQATKLEDSAVYFCASSENQETQYFGPGTRLLVL.

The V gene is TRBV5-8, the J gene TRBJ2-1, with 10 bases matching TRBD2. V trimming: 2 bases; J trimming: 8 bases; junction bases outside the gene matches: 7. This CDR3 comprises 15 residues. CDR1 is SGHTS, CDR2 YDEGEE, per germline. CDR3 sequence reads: CASSFYLAGEDEQFF. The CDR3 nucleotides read TGTGCCAGCAGCTTTTACCTAGCGGGAGAGGATGAGCAGTTCTTC.

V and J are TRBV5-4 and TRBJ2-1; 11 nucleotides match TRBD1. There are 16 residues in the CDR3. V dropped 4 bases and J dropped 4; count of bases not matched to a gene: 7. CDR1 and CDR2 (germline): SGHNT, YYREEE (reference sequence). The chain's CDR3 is CASSTRTGGSYNEQFF. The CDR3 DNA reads TGTGCCAGCAGCACCCGGACAGGGGGCTCATACAATGAGCAGTTCTTC.